This is a list of T cell receptor beta chains from one sample in a study of cytomegalovirus exposure and HLA in healthy donors. This table comes from immunoSEQ multiplex PCR, and its TCRdb copy is limited to in-frame clones, with some not included. The sample records 200,000 to 300,000 clones, 70% to 90% being singletons. Sequencing was performed on PBMCs. These receptors were collected from a woman aged 40 to 50 in good health and CMV-seropositive. Each CDR3 is given with its conserved first and last residue. D genes are given only for firm matches. The size field is filled for only some rows; it gives once, few, many or a size class.

clone size,D gene,J gene,V gene,CDR3 DNA,CDR3 protein
-,-,TRBJ2-1,TRBV9,TGTGCCAGCAGGGGACCGACAGGCAATGAGCAGTTCTTC,CASRGPTGNEQFF
-,-,TRBJ1-1,TRBV7-2,TGTGCCAGCAGCTTAACAGGGAACACTGAAGCTTTCTTT,CASSLTGNTEAFF
-,-,TRBJ2-1,TRBV2,TGTGCCAGCCGGGAAGCGGAGGGCTACAATGAGCAGTTCTTC,CASREAEGYNEQFF
-,-,TRBJ2-2,TRBV7-9,TGTGCCAGCAGCCCTACAGGGTCCAGCGTCAGCACCGGGGAGCTGTTTTTT,CASSPTGSSVSTGELFF
-,-,TRBJ1-6,TRBV25-1,TGTGCCAGCAGTGAATATCTGGCAGGGTCGGGTTCACCCCTCCACTTT,CASSEYLAGSGSPLHF
-,TRBD1,TRBJ1-1,TRBV19,TGTGCCAGTAGTAGGGACAGGGGGGTGAACACTGAAGCTTTCTTT,CASSRDRGVNTEAFF
-,TRBD1,TRBJ2-7,TRBV6-1,TGTGCCAGCAGGACCGGGACAGGAGGCCACTACGAGCAGTACTTC,CASRTGTGGHYEQYF
-,-,TRBJ1-1,TRBV6-1,TGTGCCAGCAGCGAACTAAGCAGGGTACTAAACACTGAAGCTTTCTTT,CASSELSRVLNTEAFF
-,-,TRBJ2-1,TRBV7-3,TGTGCCAGCAGCTCAGGTAAAAGCTCCTACAATGAGCAGTTCTTC,CASSSGKSSYNEQFF
-,TRBD1,TRBJ2-1,TRBV6-6,TGTGCCAGCAGTTACACGACAGGGATGCAGTTCTTC,CASSYTTGMQFF
-,-,TRBJ2-7,TRBV9,TGTGCCAGCAGCGTAGACAGGTACTCCTACGAGCAGTACTTC,CASSVDRYSYEQYF
-,-,TRBJ2-7,TRBV27,TGTGCCAGCAGTCGGACAGCCGTCTCCTACGAGCAGTACTTC,CASSRTAVSYEQYF
-,TRBD1,TRBJ2-7,TRBV19,TGTGCCAGTAGTAAACTGACAGGGCCCCCCTACGAGCAGTACTTC,CASSKLTGPPYEQYF
-,TRBD1,TRBJ1-5,TRBV30,TGTGCCTGGAGCCTTGAGGACAGGGGATATCAGCCCCAGCATTTT,CAWSLEDRGYQPQHF
-,-,TRBJ2-3,TRBV7-7,TGTGCTAGCAGCTTAGACGGGAGTCAATCAGATACGCAGTATTTT,CASSLDGSQSDTQYF
-,-,TRBJ1-4,TRBV18,TGTGCCAGCTCACCCCCCACGCGGCCAAATGAAAAACTGTTTTTT,CASSPPTRPNEKLFF
-,TRBD1,TRBJ2-3,TRBV28,TGTGCCAGCATTGCCGGGACAGGGGAGAAAGATACGCAGTATTTT,CASIAGTGEKDTQYF
-,TRBD2,TRBJ2-1,TRBV7-7,TGTGCTAGCAGCCCCGGACTAGCGGGGAATGAGCAGTTCTTC,CASSPGLAGNEQFF
few,TRBD1,TRBJ1-3,TRBV9,TGTGCCAGCAGCCCCCCCCCGGAAGGGACAGGGGTAAACACCATATATTTT,CASSPPPEGTGVNTIYF
-,TRBD2,TRBJ2-1,TRBV7-9,TGTGCCAGCAGCTTAGCTAGCGGGCCCTACAATGAGCAGTTCTTC,CASSLASGPYNEQFF
-,-,TRBJ2-7,TRBV25-1,TGTGCCAGCAGCCACACAGGGCCCCCCTACGAGCAGTACTTC,CASSHTGPPYEQYF
-,-,TRBJ2-6,TRBV6-5,TGTGCCAGCAGTACCCAGGGGTCCGGGGCCAACGTCCTGACTTTC,CASSTQGSGANVLTF